This T cell receptor (beta chain) was captured by sequencing in a study of cytomegalovirus exposure and HLA in healthy donors. In the study overall: Previous work identified 100 million or so unique TCR beta sequences from around 200 million T cells.

Germline CDR1 is SGHAT and CDR2 is FQNNGV. The V end was cut by 4 bases, the J end by 4 bases, with 17 bases between. The CDR3 contains 16 residues. It was with 60 Vbeta and 13 Jbeta primers that the PCR ran. Sequencing used immunoSEQ multiplex PCR; TCRdb keeps in-frame clones, though not all of them. There are 90,000 to 100,000 clones in the sample; about 74% occur only once, and approximately 8% lies in the top ten. As concerns this clone: What it binds is unknown.

General study results and limits: Some V segments, TRBV6-2 and TRBV6-3 among them, were indistinguishable and were therefore excluded. Later work found most CMV-associated TCR beta chains apparently HLA-restricted.

Sequencing was done on a sample of PBMCs. This receptor was taken from a female donor in good health and CMV-seronegative. The rearrangement uses TRBV11-2 and TRBJ1-3; tentative D call: TRBD1 (6 bases). This CDR3 reads CASSSLTGVKGNTIYF. CDR3 nucleotides: TGTGCCAGCAGCTCCCTGACAGGAGTTAAAGGAAACACCATATATTTT.